Described below is a single T cell receptor beta chain sequence and its context. Antigen specificity is unknown. This specimen belongs to a study of blood T cells in healthy people across ages. Findings and caveats of the study: Roughly linearly, TCR beta diversity per million T cells fell as age increased.

Looked up from germline, CDR1 is MDHEN and CDR2 is SYDVKM. This CDR3 is 16 amino acids long. The ends were cut back, 6 bases at V and 0 bases at J, with 12 bases in the middle. Through a sample-barcoded 5' primer and a J-beta primer mix, a second PCR was run for roughly 7 to 11 cycles. TCRdb processed the 5' RACE reads anew with MiXCR; each CDR3 protein has one entry. This table has about 1.1 million distinct CDR3 sequences, roughly two fifths appearing once. The chain recombines TRBV28 with TRBJ1-6; D gene unclear. The specimen sequenced was blood. The TCR comes from a man between 18 and 29 years old in good health. Here the CDR3 reads CASRPWDSSYNSPLHF. The CDR3, as DNA: TGTGCCAGCAGACCCTGGGATAGCTCCTATAATTCACCCCTCCACTTT.